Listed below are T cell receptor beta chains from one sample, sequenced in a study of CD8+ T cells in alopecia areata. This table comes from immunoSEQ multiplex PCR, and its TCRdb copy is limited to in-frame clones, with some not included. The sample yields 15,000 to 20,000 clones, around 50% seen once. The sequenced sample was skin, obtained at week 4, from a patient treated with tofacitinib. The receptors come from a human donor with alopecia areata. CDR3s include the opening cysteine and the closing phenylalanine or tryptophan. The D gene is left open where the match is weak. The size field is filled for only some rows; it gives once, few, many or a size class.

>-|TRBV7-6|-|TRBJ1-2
CASSLESLGHRKSYTF
TGTGCCAGCAGCTTAGAGTCTCTGGGACACCGAAAGAGCTACACCTTC
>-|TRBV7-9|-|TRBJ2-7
CASSLVRNEQYF
TGTGCCAGCAGCTTAGTCAGGAACGAGCAGTACTTC
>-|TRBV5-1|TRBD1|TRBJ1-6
CASSLVGQGYPLHF
TGCGCCAGCAGCTTGGTGGGACAGGGTTATCCCCTCCACTTT
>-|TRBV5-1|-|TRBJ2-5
CASSFTGLGETQYF
TGCGCCAGCAGCTTCACGGGGCTAGGAGAGACCCAGTACTTC
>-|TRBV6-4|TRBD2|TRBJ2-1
CASSTGTSGGNEQFF
TGTGCCAGCAGTACCGGGACTAGCGGGGGGAATGAGCAGTTCTTC
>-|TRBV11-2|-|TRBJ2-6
CASSGAGSIGANVLTF
TGTGCCAGCAGCGGAGCAGGGTCGATTGGGGCCAACGTCCTGACTTTC
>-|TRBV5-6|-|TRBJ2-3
CASSLVLQSRTQYF
TGTGCCAGCAGCTTGGTCCTACAGTCTCGTACGCAGTATTTT
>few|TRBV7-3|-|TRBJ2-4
CASSPNPGGRLGNIQYF
TGTGCCAGCAGCCCAAATCCGGGGGGCCGCCTTGGGAACATTCAGTACTTC
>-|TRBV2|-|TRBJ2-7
CASMRDSPFGEQYF
TGTGCCAGCATGCGGGACAGCCCTTTCGGAGAGCAGTACTTC
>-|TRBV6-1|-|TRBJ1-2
CASSEEGSVGLSGYTF
TGTGCCAGCAGTGAGGAGGGGTCCGTCGGATTGAGCGGCTACACCTTC
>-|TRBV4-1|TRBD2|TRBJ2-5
CASSTTLLTVGGSQETQYF
TGCGCCAGCAGCACAACGCTATTGACAGTCGGGGGGTCTCAAGAGACCCAGTACTTC
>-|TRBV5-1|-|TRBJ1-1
CASSLGGNTEAFF
TGCGCCAGCAGCTTAGGAGGGAACACTGAAGCTTTCTTT
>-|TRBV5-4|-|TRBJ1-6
CASSQVGGRHLGGSPLHF
TGTGCCAGCAGCCAAGTGGGGGGCCGCCATTTAGGAGGTTCACCCCTCCACTTT
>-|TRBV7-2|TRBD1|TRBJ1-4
CASGQGARVEKLFF
TGTGCCAGCGGACAGGGGGCGCGGGTTGAAAAACTGTTTTTT
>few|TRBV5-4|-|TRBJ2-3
CASSLAAGTDTQYF
TGTGCCAGCAGCTTGGCGGCCGGCACAGATACGCAGTATTTT
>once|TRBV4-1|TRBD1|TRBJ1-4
CASSPQPGQGNEKLFF
TGCGCCAGCAGCCCCCAACCCGGACAGGGTAATGAAAAACTGTTTTTT
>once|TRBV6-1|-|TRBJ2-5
CASSTQETQYF
TGTGCCAGCAGCACGCAAGAGACCCAGTACTTC
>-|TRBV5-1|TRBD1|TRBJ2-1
CASSEAGTGHRNNEQFF
TGCGCCAGCAGCGAGGCCGGGACAGGGCATCGGAACAATGAGCAGTTCTTC
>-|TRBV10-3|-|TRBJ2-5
CATRRVETQYF
TGTGCCACCCGCCGCGTAGAGACCCAGTACTTC
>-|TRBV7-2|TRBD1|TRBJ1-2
CASSHGGTGVSLYGYTF
TGTGCCAGCAGCCACGGAGGGACAGGGGTCTCTCTTTATGGCTACACCTTC
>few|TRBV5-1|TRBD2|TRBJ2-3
CASSGRTSGGADTQYF
TGCGCCAGCAGCGGTCGGACTAGCGGGGGGGCGGATACGCAGTATTTT
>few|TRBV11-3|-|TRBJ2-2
CASRNAGELFF
TGTGCCAGCAGAAACGCCGGGGAGCTGTTTTTT
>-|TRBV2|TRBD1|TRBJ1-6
CASSQTGNYNSPLHF
TGTGCCAGCAGCCAGACAGGGAACTATAATTCACCCCTCCACTTT
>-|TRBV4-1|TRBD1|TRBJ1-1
CASSLGQGANTEAFF
TGCGCCAGCAGCCTTGGACAGGGGGCCAACACTGAAGCTTTCTTT
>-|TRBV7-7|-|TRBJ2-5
CASSQERVWGGEETQYF
TGCGCCAGCAGCCAGGAGAGGGTCTGGGGAGGCGAAGAGACCCAGTACTTC
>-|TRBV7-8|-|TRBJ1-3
CASSLGAGSNTIYF
TGTGCCAGCAGCTTAGGTGCAGGGAGCAACACCATATATTTT
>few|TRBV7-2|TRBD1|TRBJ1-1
CASSPLAGGKNTEAFF
TGTGCCAGCAGCCCACTCGCAGGGGGAAAGAACACTGAAGCTTTCTTT
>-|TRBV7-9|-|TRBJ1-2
CASSLAGANYGYTF
TGTGCCAGCAGCTTAGCGGGAGCTAACTATGGCTACACCTTC
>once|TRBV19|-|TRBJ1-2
CASSMGRDLNYGYTF
TGTGCCAGTAGTATGGGAAGGGACCTTAACTATGGCTACACCTTC
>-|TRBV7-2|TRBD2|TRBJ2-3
CASSILGTSGETDTQYF
TGTGCCAGCAGCATACTCGGGACTAGCGGGGAGACAGATACGCAGTATTTT
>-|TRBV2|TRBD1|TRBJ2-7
CASDQGAIYEQYF
TGTGCCAGCGACCAGGGGGCTATCTACGAGCAGTACTTC
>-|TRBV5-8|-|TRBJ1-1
CASTHALSTAEAFF
TGTGCCAGCACCCACGCTCTCTCGACAGCTGAAGCTTTCTTT
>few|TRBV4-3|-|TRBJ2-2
CASSHVGRGPTGELFF
TGCGCCAGCAGCCATGTTGGGCGGGGGCCCACCGGGGAGCTGTTTTTT
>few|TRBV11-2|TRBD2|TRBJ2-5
CASSLALAGGPFGKETQYF
TGTGCCAGCAGCTTAGCACTAGCGGGGGGGCCGTTCGGAAAGGAGACCCAGTACTTC
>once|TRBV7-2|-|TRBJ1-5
CASSLEGMGQPQHF
TGTGCCAGCAGCTTAGAGGGGATGGGTCAGCCCCAGCATTTT
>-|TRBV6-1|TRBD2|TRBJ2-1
CASTLWGGSYNEQFF
TGTGCCAGCACCCTATGGGGGGGCTCCTACAATGAGCAGTTCTTC
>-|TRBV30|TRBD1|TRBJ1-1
CAWSTGVKTEAFF
TGTGCCTGGTCGACAGGGGTAAAGACTGAAGCTTTCTTT
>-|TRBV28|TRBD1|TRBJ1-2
CASSPQQGGNNYGYTF
TGTGCCAGCAGTCCGCAACAGGGGGGGAACAACTATGGCTACACCTTC
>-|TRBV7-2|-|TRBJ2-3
CASSLIGGRADTQYF
TGTGCCAGCAGCTTAATCGGGGGCCGGGCAGATACGCAGTATTTT
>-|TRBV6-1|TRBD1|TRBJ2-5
CASRIRTGTGETQYF
TGTGCCAGCAGGATCCGCACAGGGACAGGGGAGACCCAGTACTTC
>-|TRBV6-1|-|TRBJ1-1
CASSSLKAPRTEAFF
TGTGCCAGCAGTTCCCTAAAGGCGCCGAGGACTGAAGCTTTCTTT
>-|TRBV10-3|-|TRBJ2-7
CAISGGETSSYEQYF
TGTGCCATCAGTGGAGGGGAAACCTCCTCCTACGAGCAGTACTTC
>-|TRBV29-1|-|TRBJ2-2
CSVLRRTGELFF
TGCAGCGTCCTTAGGCGTACCGGGGAGCTGTTTTTT
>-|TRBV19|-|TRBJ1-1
CASSITGIANTEAFF
TGTGCCAGTAGTATTACAGGGATCGCCAACACTGAAGCTTTCTTT
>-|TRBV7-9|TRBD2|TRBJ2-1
CASSPIAGGRNEQFF
TGTGCCAGCAGCCCCATAGCGGGGGGGCGGAATGAGCAGTTCTTC
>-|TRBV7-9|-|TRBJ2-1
CASSLAFRTSPNEQFF
TGTGCCAGCAGCTTAGCCTTCCGAACCAGTCCCAATGAGCAGTTCTTC
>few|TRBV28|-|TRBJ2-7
CASSRGFEQYF
TGTGCCAGCAGTCGGGGTTTCGAGCAGTACTTC
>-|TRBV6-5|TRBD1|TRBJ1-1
CASRLQGGTEAFF
TGTGCCAGCAGACTACAGGGGGGGACTGAAGCTTTCTTT
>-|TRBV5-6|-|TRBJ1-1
CASSHYNLNTEAFF
TGTGCCAGCAGCCATTATAACCTGAACACTGAAGCTTTCTTT
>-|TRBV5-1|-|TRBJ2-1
CASSTTGRNEQFF
TGCGCCAGCAGCACGACTGGTCGGAATGAGCAGTTCTTC
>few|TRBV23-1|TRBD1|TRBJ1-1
CASRDRDTEAFF
TGCGCCAGCAGGGACAGGGACACTGAAGCTTTCTTT
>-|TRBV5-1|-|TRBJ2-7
CASSPDHGYEQYF
TGCGCCAGCAGCCCGGACCATGGCTACGAGCAGTACTTC
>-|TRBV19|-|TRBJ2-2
CASSSAGLGGGELFF
TGTGCCAGTAGTTCAGCCGGGCTCGGTGGCGGGGAGCTGTTTTTT
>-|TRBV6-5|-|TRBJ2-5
CASSTQETQYF
TGTGCCAGCAGCACGCAAGAGACCCAGTACTTC
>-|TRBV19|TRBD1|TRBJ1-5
CASSIRRTGANQPQHF
TGTGCCAGTAGTATACGCAGGACAGGGGCCAATCAGCCCCAGCATTTT
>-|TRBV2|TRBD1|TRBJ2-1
CASTYRGDEQFF
TGTGCCAGCACCTACAGGGGAGATGAGCAGTTCTTC
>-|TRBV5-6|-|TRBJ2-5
CASSRIRGPGRVTQYF
TGTGCCAGCAGCAGGATTCGGGGGCCCGGTCGAGTGACCCAGTACTTC
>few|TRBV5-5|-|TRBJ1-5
CASSPGWGSSNQPQHF
TGTGCCAGCAGCCCCGGGTGGGGCAGCAGCAATCAGCCCCAGCATTTT
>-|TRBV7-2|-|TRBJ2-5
CASSIQVGGGAGVTQYF
TGTGCCAGCAGCATACAAGTGGGAGGGGGGGCCGGTGTGACCCAGTACTTC
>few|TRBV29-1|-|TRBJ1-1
CSAQRNTEAFF
TGCAGCGCGCAGAGGAACACTGAAGCTTTCTTT